The entry below describes one T cell receptor beta chain. This specimen comes from a study of shared T cell receptors in the human thymus. The method was immunoSEQ multiplex PCR; TCRdb's version includes in-frame clones alone and lacks a portion of them. The sample records hundreds of thousands of clones, around three quarters being singletons. Unmatched junction bases numbered 11, after V lost 4 bases and J lost 4 bases. In germline, CDR1 is SGHAT, CDR2 FQNNGV. This CDR3 contains 18 residues. A further study also used this sample, focusing on human thymus T cells. Turning to that study: From resections taken during corrective heart surgery, the thymus tissue was obtained. V and J gene usage appeared biased in thymic and blood repertoires. In unrelated individuals, thymic repertoires overlapped highly, according to related research.

The rearrangement uses TRBV11-2 and TRBJ2-7, with 15 bases lining up with TRBD2. The origin of this receptor is a boy under two years old with a congenital heart defect. Sequenced material: thymocytes. CDR3 protein: CASSWTEGLAGGLYEQYF. CDR3 in DNA: TGTGCCAGCAGCTGGACCGAAGGACTAGCGGGAGGGCTTTACGAGCAGTACTTC. Looking up the rest from reference TRBV11-2 and TRBJ2-7 gives the full variable domain: EAGVAQSPRYKIIEKRQSVAFWCNPISGHATLYWYQQILGQGPKLLIQFQNNGVVDDSQLPKDRFSAERLKGVDSTLKIQPAKLEDSAVYLCASSWTEGLAGGLYEQYFGPGTRLTVT.